Below, 32 T cell receptor beta chains from the same sample are listed, as sequenced in a study of cytomegalovirus exposure and HLA in healthy donors. A multiplex PCR was run with 60 Vbeta primers and 13 Jbeta primers. Clones were read by immunoSEQ multiplex PCR, and TCRdb kept only the in-frame ones, dropping some. Among 120,000 or so clones listed, approximately 76% were seen once. Sequenced sample: PBMCs. The receptors were sampled from a man in his sixties in good health and CMV-seropositive.

The CDR3 DNA sequence: TGTGCCAGCAGTTTATTCTCCGGCGGGGACGAGCAGTACTTC. Its translation is CASSLFSGGDEQYF. The rearrangement uses TRBV27 and TRBJ2-7; tentatively, D is TRBD2 (6 bases). This CDR3 comprises 14 residues. CDR1 and CDR2 (germline): MNHEY, SMNVEV (reference sequence). The V end lost 1 base, the J end lost 5 bases, and 12 bases lay between the germline ends.

In its sample, this clone was seen a few times. The CDR3 spells CASSLEVQGVLYEQYF. CDR3 nucleotide sequence: TGTGCCAGCAGCTTAGAAGTACAGGGGGTGCTCTACGAGCAGTACTTC. The chain carries TRBV7-6 and TRBJ2-7; TRBD1 matches at 8 bases. Germline lookup yields CDR1 SGHVS and CDR2 FNYEAQ. This CDR3 is built from 16 residues. V gave up 1 base and J gave up 3 bases; unmatched junction bases: 8. The full variable domain, rest sourced from reference TRBV7-6 and TRBJ2-7, is GAGVSQSPRYKVTKRGQDVALRCDPISGHVSLYWYRQALGQGPEFLTYFNYEAQQDKSGLPNDRFSAERPEGSISTLTIQRTEQRDSAMYRCASSLEVQGVLYEQYFGPGTRLTVT.

The rearrangement joins TRBV18 to TRBJ2-1, with 7 bases fitting TRBD1. This CDR3 has 15 amino acids. The ends lost 5 bases at V and 6 bases at J; junction bases unmatched: 10. Germline CDR1 reads KGHSH; CDR2 reads LQKENI. The CDR3 region is CASSANLRQGNEQFF. Written as DNA, the CDR3 is TGTGCCAGCTCAGCTAACTTGAGACAGGGCAATGAGCAGTTCTTC. Full variable domain (missing parts from reference TRBV18 and TRBJ2-1): NAGVMQNPRHLVRRRGQEARLRCSPMKGHSHVYWYRQLPEEGLKFMVYLQKENIIDESGMPKERFSAEFPKEGPSILRIQQVVRGDSAAYFCASSANLRQGNEQFFGPGTRLTVL.

This clone was picked up a small number of times. This chain links TRBV5-5 with TRBJ1-4; 9 positions match TRBD1. Germline V gene lookup returns CDR1 SGHKS and CDR2 YYEKEE (reference sequence). Trimming took 3 bases from V and 3 from J; bases not matched to a gene: 9. The CDR3 totals 17 residues. The CDR3 DNA is TGTGCCAGCAGCTCGGGGGACAGGGAAGGACCTAATGAAAAACTGTTTTTT. This translates into CASSSGDREGPNEKLFF.

The chain has TRBV10-3 and TRBJ2-7, with 14 bases fitting TRBD2. Per the germline V gene, CDR1 is ENHRY and CDR2 is SYGVKD. CDR3 length: 17 amino acids. V was pared by 2 bases and J by 6 bases, with 9 bases of the junction left unmatched. The CDR3 sequence: CAISEGLAGGLPFEQYF. CDR3 in DNA: TGTGCCATCAGTGAGGGACTAGCGGGAGGCCTACCATTCGAGCAGTACTTC.

The chain couples TRBV6-1 to TRBJ2-7; D is perhaps TRBD1 (6 bases). Germline CDR1 MNHNS, CDR2 SASEGT. The CDR3 extends over 19 amino acids. Trimming cost V 2 bases and J 3 bases, with 26 bases left between them. CDR3 sequence: CASSERLDRSLPLLYEQYF. The CDR3 coding sequence is TGTGCCAGCAGTGAAAGATTGGACAGATCGCTCCCCCTCCTCTACGAGCAGTACTTC.

In this sample, this clone turned up a few times. The chain recombines TRBV5-4 with TRBJ1-1; D is undetermined. The CDR3 consists of 13 residues. V was clipped by 2 bases and J by 11 bases, with 16 bases between them. Germline V lookup: CDR1 SGHNT, CDR2 YYREEE (reference sequence). The CDR3 DNA is TGTGCCAGCAGCTTTTCCCCCGGGAGTCAGGCTTTCTTT. Amino acids: CASSFSPGSQAFF.

The J gene is TRBJ1-1, the V gene TRBV10-3, with 8 positions matching TRBD1. The CDR3 is made up of 14 amino acids. Per the germline V gene, CDR1 is ENHRY and CDR2 is SYGVKD. Trimming removed 7 bases from V and 3 bases from J; junction bases left unmatched: 7. The CDR3 nucleotides read TGTGCCATCACTCTAGACAGGGGTGACACTGAAGCTTTCTTT. The encoded protein is CAITLDRGDTEAFF.

The genes are TRBV30 and TRBJ1-2, with D hard to call. The germline V gene encodes CDR1 GTSNPN and CDR2 SVGIG (reference sequence). V dropped 1 base and J dropped 3 bases, with 3 bases sitting between them. The CDR3 contains 11 residues. The CDR3 sequence is CAWSADYGYTF. In DNA form, the CDR3 reads TGTGCCTGGAGTGCCGACTATGGCTACACCTTC.

The V and J genes are TRBV7-3 and TRBJ2-2; D gene uncertain. Trimming pared 3 bases from V and 2 bases from J, leaving 13 bases between. CDR1 and CDR2 (germline): SGHTA, FQGTGA. CDR3 length: 16 residues. This CDR3 reads CASSLQPTSNTGELFF. The CDR3 DNA reads as TGTGCCAGCAGCTTGCAACCTACCTCAAACACCGGGGAGCTGTTTTTT.

V is TRBV5-1 and J is TRBJ1-1; 7 bases line up with TRBD1. Per the germline V gene, CDR1 is SGHRS and CDR2 is YFSETQ. The CDR3 covers 15 residues. J lost 2 bases, V lost 4 bases, and 8 bases had no gene match. CDR3: CASSGQGGGNTEAFF. CDR3 nucleotide sequence: TGCGCCAGCAGCGGTCAGGGGGGAGGAAACACTGAAGCTTTCTTT.

The V call is TRBV28, the J call TRBJ1-6; D remains ambiguous. The germline V gene has CDR1 MDHEN and CDR2 SYDVKM. Trimming stripped 1 base from V and 14 bases from J, with 15 bases between. The CDR3 loop spans 14 amino acids. CDR3 region: CASSLFRNQVALHF. In DNA form, the CDR3 reads TGTGCCAGCAGTTTATTTAGAAACCAAGTGGCCCTCCACTTT.

V and J are TRBV5-1 and TRBJ1-2; 8 positions match TRBD1. CDR1 is SGHRS, CDR2 YFSETQ, per germline. V shed 2 bases and J 7 bases; nucleotides not matched to a gene: 13. The CDR3 extends over 16 amino acids. The chain's CDR3 is CASSLGQGERGRGYTF. The CDR3 bases are TGCGCCAGCAGCTTAGGACAGGGCGAGCGCGGCCGTGGCTACACCTTC.

This rearrangement joins TRBV7-9 to TRBJ2-1; D might be TRBD1 (5 bases). The V end was cut by 1 base, the J end by 7 bases, with 11 bases between. Germline-derived CDR1 and CDR2 are SEHNR and FQNEAQ (reference sequence). CDR3 size: 14 residues. The CDR3 is CASSLGQLGNEQFF. As DNA, the CDR3 is TGTGCCAGCAGCTTAGGACAGCTAGGGAATGAGCAGTTCTTC.

The genes are TRBV27 and TRBJ2-1; 9 nucleotides align to TRBD2. J was trimmed by 9 bases and V by 7 bases; bases with no gene match: 19. The CDR3 totals 17 residues. The germline V gene encodes CDR1 MNHEY and CDR2 SMNVEV (reference sequence). The CDR3 sequence: CASTIAASGKVGSEQFF. CDR3 sequence (DNA): TGTGCCAGCACCATAGCGGCTAGCGGGAAGGTTGGGAGTGAGCAGTTCTTC.

The V and J genes are TRBV19 and TRBJ2-7, with 7 bases that match TRBD1. The CDR3 runs to 14 residues. The V and J ends lost 3 bases and 3 bases, in that order; junction bases with no gene match: 5. CDR1 is LNHDA and CDR2 is SQIVND in the germline V gene (reference sequence). CDR3 sequence (DNA): TGTGCCAGTAGTATTCGGGACAGCGACTACGAGCAGTACTTC. Amino acid sequence: CASSIRDSDYEQYF.

This clone was counted between two and nine times. The junction and the germline gene differ at one end; a read error may be behind it. The chain uses TRBV7-9 and TRBJ1-2; tentative D call: TRBD1 (6 bases). The CDR3 totals 16 residues. CDR1 SEHNR and CDR2 FQNEAQ come from the germline V gene (reference sequence). The CDR3 loop reads CSSSLGQGLTGYGYTF. The CDR3 nucleotides are TGTTCCAGCAGCTTAGGGCAGGGGCTGACCGGCTATGGCTACACCTTC.

The genes are TRBV15 and TRBJ2-5, with 7 bases that match TRBD1. Trimming cost V 9 bases and J 4 bases; bases outside gene matches: 2. CDR3 length: 11 amino acids. The germline gives CDR1 LNHNV, CDR2 YYDKDF (reference sequence). The CDR3 is CATRQGETQYF. In DNA, the CDR3 is TGTGCCACAAGACAGGGAGAGACCCAGTACTTC.

This clone was detected a few times. The chain joins TRBV7-8 to TRBJ1-1; unclear D gene. The CDR3 totals 14 residues. From germline, CDR1 is SGHVS and CDR2 FQNEAQ. Trimming shortened V by 5 bases and J by 10 bases, and 20 bases separated the two germline ends. CDR3 sequence (DNA): TGTGCCAGCAGCCTCCCTGTGACACCCATTTTAGCTTTCTTT. This codes for CASSLPVTPILAFF.

This clone occurred a few times. V gene TRBV29-1 combines with J gene TRBJ2-5; 9 bases line up with TRBD2. Germline V gene lookup returns CDR1 SQVTM and CDR2 ANQGSEA. The CDR3 spans 12 residues. The CDR3 loop reads CRAGGPGETQYF. CDR3 nucleotides: TGCAGGGCGGGGGGGCCGGGAGAGACCCAGTACTTC.

This sequence joins TRBV5-1 and TRBJ2-3; 9 nucleotides match TRBD1. The V and J ends lost 4 bases and 5 bases, in that order; junction bases with no gene match: 8. CDR1 is SGHRS and CDR2 is YFSETQ in the germline V gene. The CDR3 has 15 amino acids. CDR3 amino acids: CASSPGTGRIDTQYF. The CDR3, as DNA: TGCGCCAGCAGCCCGGGGACAGGGCGGATAGATACGCAGTATTTT.

The V gene is TRBV5-4, the J gene TRBJ2-6; D perhaps matches TRBD1 (6 bases). Trimming cost V 4 bases and J 0 bases, with 14 bases left between them. The CDR3 contains 17 residues. Germline assignment: CDR1 SGHNT and CDR2 YYREEE (reference sequence). The CDR3 DNA sequence: TGTGCCAGCAGCAAAAAGGACAGAAGCTCTGGGGCCAACGTCCTGACTTTC. Translated, it gives CASSKKDRSSGANVLTF.

This clone was detected a few times. The CDR3 loop reads CASSGGGWPQHF. The CDR3 nucleotides read TGTGCCAGTAGCGGGGGTGGCTGGCCCCAGCATTTT. The J gene is TRBJ1-5, the V gene TRBV19; a possible D gene is TRBD1 (5 bases). CDR3 size: 12 residues. CDR1 LNHDA and CDR2 SQIVND come from the germline V gene (reference sequence). V was trimmed by 6 bases and J by 9 bases, leaving 12 bases between them. Variable domain in full (rest from reference TRBV19 and TRBJ1-5): DGGITQSPKYLFRKEGQNVTLSCEQNLNHDAMYWYRQDPGQGLRLIYYSQIVNDFQKGDIAEGYSVSREKKESFPLTVTSAQKNPTAFYLCASSGGGWPQHFGDGTRLSIL.

This clone was seen once. The chain is built from TRBV11-3 and TRBJ2-3, with 7 bases matching TRBD1. The CDR3 sequence is 14 residues long. The junction had 6 bases not matched to a gene; V was cut back by 5 bases and J by 4 bases. Germline V gene lookup returns CDR1 SGHNT and CDR2 YENEEA. CDR3 DNA: TGTGCCAGCAGCCGACAGGGTTTAGCAGATACGCAGTATTTT. Translating it yields CASSRQGLADTQYF.

J is TRBJ1-1 and V is TRBV7-3; D unresolved. This CDR3 is 13 amino acids long. Trimming shortened V by 3 bases and J by 5 bases, and 10 bases separated the two germline ends. Germline V lookup: CDR1 SGHTA, CDR2 FQGTGA. This CDR3 reads CASSFGRETEAFF. In DNA, the CDR3 is TGTGCCAGCAGCTTTGGGAGGGAGACTGAAGCTTTCTTT. The entire variable domain, with the rest obtained from reference TRBV7-3 and TRBJ1-1, is as follows: GAGVSQTPSNKVTEKGKYVELRCDPISGHTALYWYRQSLGQGPEFLIYFQGTGAADDSGLPNDRFFAVRPEGSVSTLKIQRTERGDSAVYLCASSFGRETEAFFGQGTRLTVV.

The chain uses TRBV5-1 and TRBJ2-1; D might be TRBD2 (5 bases). Germline V CDR1 and CDR2: SGHRS, YFSETQ. Trimming left V 1 base short and J 0 bases short, with 8 bases between. The CDR3 is 15 amino acids. The CDR3 nucleotides read TGCGCCAGCAGCTTGACAGCGGCCTCCTACAATGAGCAGTTCTTC. Protein sequence: CASSLTAASYNEQFF. The entire variable domain, with the rest obtained from reference TRBV5-1 and TRBJ2-1, is as follows: KAGVTQTPRYLIKTRGQQVTLSCSPISGHRSVSWYQQTPGQGLQFLFEYFSETQRNKGNFPGRFSGRQFSNSRSEMNVSTLELGDSALYLCASSLTAASYNEQFFGPGTRLTVL.

The chain recombines TRBV5-1 with TRBJ1-2; TRBD1 matches at 10 bases. CDR1 is SGHRS and CDR2 is YFSETQ in the germline V gene. V shed 4 bases and J 2 bases; nucleotides not matched to a gene: 5. This CDR3 comprises 15 residues. The CDR3 DNA sequence: TGCGCCAGCAGCCGCGGGACAGGGGAAAACTATGGCTACACCTTC. Amino acids: CASSRGTGENYGYTF.

This clone has only one observation. This rearrangement joins TRBV5-6 to TRBJ1-2; possibly TRBD1 for D (5 bases). Germline V lookup: CDR1 SGHDT, CDR2 YYEEEE. V dropped 3 bases and J dropped 5 bases, with 17 bases sitting between them. The CDR3 is made up of 15 amino acids. The CDR3 nucleotides read TGTGCCAGCAGCTACGGTGGGGCGAGGAAATATGGCTACACCTTC. Protein sequence: CASSYGGARKYGYTF.

This chain links TRBV7-6 with TRBJ2-7, with D tentatively TRBD2 (5 bases). Germline CDR1 reads SGHVS; CDR2 reads FNYEAQ. V was cut by 5 bases and J by 6 bases, with 17 bases left in between. The CDR3 consists of 14 residues. The CDR3 loop is CASSSDYLWSEQYF. DNA for the CDR3: TGTGCCAGCAGCAGTGACTACTTGTGGAGCGAGCAGTACTTC.

The chain has TRBV5-1 and TRBJ2-3; 9 nucleotides agree with TRBD2. The V gene end was trimmed by 0 bases and the J gene end by 1 base; junction bases not matched to a gene: 9. The length of the CDR3 is 18 residues. Germline V CDR1 and CDR2: SGHRS, YFSETQ. The CDR3 region is CASSLDSGSGLGTDTQYF. CDR3 coding DNA: TGCGCCAGCAGCTTGGATAGCGGGAGTGGGTTGGGCACAGATACGCAGTATTTT.

A few counts support this clone. The CDR3 protein is CAWSSGLAATYEQYF. As DNA, the CDR3 is TGTGCCTGGAGTTCCGGACTAGCGGCTACTTACGAGCAGTACTTC. The genes are TRBV30 and TRBJ2-7; TRBD2 matches 10 bases. The CDR3 length is 15 residues. Germline values: CDR1 GTSNPN, CDR2 SVGIG (reference sequence). Losses at the gene ends were 2 bases for V and 4 bases for J; bases not matched to a gene: 8.

This chain connects TRBV2 to TRBJ1-6, with TRBD1 matching over 10 bases. Germline lookup yields CDR1 SNHLY and CDR2 FYNNEI. The CDR3 spans 15 residues. V was clipped by 7 bases and J by 7 bases; unmatched bases: 7. DNA of the CDR3: TGTGCCAGCACAGGGACAGGGGCGGGCAATTCACCCCTCCACTTT. This sequence encodes CASTGTGAGNSPLHF.